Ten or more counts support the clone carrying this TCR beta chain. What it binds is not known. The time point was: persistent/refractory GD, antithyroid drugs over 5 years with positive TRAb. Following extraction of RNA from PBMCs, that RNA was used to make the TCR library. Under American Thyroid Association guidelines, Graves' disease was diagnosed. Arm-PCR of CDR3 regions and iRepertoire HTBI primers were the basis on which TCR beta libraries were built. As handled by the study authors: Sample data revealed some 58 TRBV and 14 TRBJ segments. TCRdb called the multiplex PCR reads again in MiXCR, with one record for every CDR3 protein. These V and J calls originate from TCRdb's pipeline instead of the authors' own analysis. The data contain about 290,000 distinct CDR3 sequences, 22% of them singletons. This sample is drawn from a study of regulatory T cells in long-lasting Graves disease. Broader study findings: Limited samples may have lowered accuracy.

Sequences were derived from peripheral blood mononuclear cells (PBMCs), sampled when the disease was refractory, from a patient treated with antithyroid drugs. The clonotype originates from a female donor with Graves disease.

CDR3 coding DNA: TGTGCCAGCAGTTTATGGGGGAGAGACAGGGAAGCCAAAAACATTCAGTACTTC. Protein product: CASSLWGRDREAKNIQYF. The rearrangement joins TRBV28 to TRBJ2-4; 7 bases line up with TRBD1. CDR1 is MDHEN and CDR2 is SYDVKM in the germline V gene. The CDR3 covers 18 residues. The ends lost 0 bases at V and 0 bases at J; junction bases unmatched: 8.